One and the same sample provided the 26 T cell receptor beta chains below, sequenced in a study of blood T cell repertoires in COVID-19 (dated by TCRdb to 2020 to 2021). The library was obtained by the immunoSEQ multiplex PCR assay. TCRdb took this table from immuneACCESS and kept in-frame rearrangements with V and J called. Such tables lack part of the clones; where checked against another copy, unresolved V genes explain under half of the gap, and the rest is unexplained. The sample data list 140,000 to 150,000 clones, and about 90% of these were observed just once. The ten top clones hold 4% of the sample. Sequencing was performed on PBMCs or T cells enriched from blood (not recorded which). Receptor source: a woman aged 40-49 years who had been exposed to COVID-19.

The chain is built from TRBV3-1 (or the pseudogene TRBV3-2) and TRBJ2-3, with TRBD2 matching over 8 bases. V lost 3 bases and J lost 4; bases outside the gene matches: 9. This CDR3 has 16 amino acids. Germline lookup yields CDR1 LGHDT and CDR2 YNNKEL (reference sequence). The CDR3 DNA sequence: TGTGCCAGCAGCCATGACATAGCGGGGACTTCAGATACGCAGTATTTT. Residues: CASSHDIAGTSDTQYF.

The chain has TRBV12-3 or TRBV12-4 and TRBJ1-2, with 8 bases matching TRBD1. This CDR3 contains 13 residues. The V segment lost 6 bases and the J segment 8 bases; nucleotides outside the gene matches: 8. DNA of the CDR3: TGTGCCAGCAGCCCGGGGACAGGACGGGGCTACACCTTC. Protein sequence: CASSPGTGRGYTF.

This clone occurred a few times. The chain joins TRBV7-2 to TRBJ1-2; tentatively, D is TRBD1 (5 bases). The V end lost 5 bases, the J end lost 1 base, and 14 bases lay between the germline ends. The CDR3 is 15 amino acids. Per the germline V gene, CDR1 is SGHTA and CDR2 is FQGNSA. CDR3 residues: CASSPRQTFNYGYTF. The CDR3 region has the DNA TGTGCCAGCAGCCCGCGACAGACATTTAACTATGGCTACACCTTC.

This chain links TRBV7-2 with TRBJ1-5, with TRBD1 matching 8 bases. J gave up 3 bases and V 0 bases, and 1 base lay outside the gene matches. The CDR3 loop spans 15 amino acids. Germline V gives CDR1 SGHTA, CDR2 FQGNSA. CDR3 residues: CASSLADRVNQPQHF. Written as DNA, the CDR3 is TGTGCCAGCAGCTTAGCGGACAGGGTCAATCAGCCCCAGCATTTT. Filled out from reference TRBV7-2 and TRBJ1-5, the complete variable domain reads GAGVSQSPSNKVTEKGKDVELRCDPISGHTALYWYRQSLGQGLEFLIYFQGNSAPDKSGLPSDRFSAERTGGSVSTLTIQRTQQEDSAVYLCASSLADRVNQPQHFGDGTRLSIL.

This sequence joins TRBV12-5 and TRBJ1-5; TRBD1 agrees at 9 bases. The junction had 9 bases not matched to a gene; V was cut back by 0 bases and J by 6 bases. The CDR3 length is 17 residues. Germline CDR1 and CDR2: LGHNT and FRNRAP. This chain's CDR3 is CASGLVLGTGGSQPQHF. CDR3 bases: TGTGCTAGTGGTTTGGTACTCGGTACAGGGGGCAGTCAGCCCCAGCATTTT.

The rearrangement joins TRBV11-3 to TRBJ1-3, with D uncertain. The germline V gene has CDR1 SGHNT and CDR2 YENEEA. Trimming cost V 5 bases and J 0 bases, with 8 bases left between them. The CDR3 is made up of 14 amino acids. The chain's CDR3 is CASSPEPSGNTIYF. The CDR3 nucleotides are TGTGCCAGCAGCCCAGAACCCTCTGGAAACACCATATATTTT.

The CDR3 DNA reads as TGTGCCACCAGCAAACAGGCAGAGACCCAGTACTTC. Translated: CATSKQAETQYF. The chain combines TRBV15 with TRBJ2-5, with D possibly TRBD1 on 5 matching bases. Between the trimmed V and J ends, which lost 4 bases and 4 bases, there was a span of 7 bases. The CDR3 is 12 residues long. Germline V lookup: CDR1 LNHNV, CDR2 YYDKDF (reference sequence).

The chain carries TRBV5-1 and TRBJ1-1; D gene unclear. The V end lost 0 bases, the J end lost 0 bases, and 12 bases lay between the germline ends. CDR3 length: 16 amino acids. Germline-derived CDR1 and CDR2 are SGHRS and YFSETQ. The CDR3 DNA is TGCGCCAGCAGCTTGGACAAATTAATAATGAACACTGAAGCTTTCTTT. It encodes CASSLDKLIMNTEAFF.

This clone was seen once. The chain joins TRBV2 to TRBJ1-2, with a weak D call TRBD1 (5 bases). Trimming cost V 7 bases and J 2 bases, with 8 bases left between them. This CDR3 has 12 residues. Germline V gives CDR1 SNHLY, CDR2 FYNNEI. This chain's CDR3 is CASTPGNYGYTF. CDR3 sequence (DNA): TGTGCCAGCACCCCAGGGAACTATGGCTACACCTTC.

This chain links TRBV12-3 or TRBV12-4 with TRBJ1-5; possible D gene TRBD1, 5 bases. Trimming pared 6 bases from V and 7 bases from J, leaving 13 bases between. The CDR3 has 13 residues. The CDR3 sequence: CASRRDRGQPQHF. The CDR3, as DNA: TGTGCCAGCAGACGAGACCGGGGGCAGCCCCAGCATTTT.

The gene calls are TRBV6-5 and TRBJ1-6; 7 bases fit TRBD1. Germline loops: CDR1 MNHEY, CDR2 SVGAGI. CDR3 length equals 13 residues. V lost 9 bases to trimming and J lost 7 bases; unmatched junction nucleotides: 6. DNA for the CDR3: TGTGCCAGTGAGACAGGGATCAATTCACCCCTCCACTTT. Translating it yields CASETGINSPLHF.

J is TRBJ1-2 and V is TRBV2; the D is unclear. Per germline, CDR1 SNHLY and CDR2 FYNNEI. Trimming stripped 3 bases from V and 4 bases from J, with 12 bases between. The CDR3 sequence is 14 residues long. CDR3 sequence reads: CASSEEQRSYGYTF. The CDR3, as DNA: TGTGCCAGCAGTGAGGAGCAGCGTTCCTATGGCTACACCTTC.

The V call is TRBV5-4, the J call TRBJ2-4; no reliable D call. The CDR3 consists of 12 residues. In germline, CDR1 is SGHNT, CDR2 YYREEE (reference sequence). The V end lost 4 bases, the J end lost 5 bases, and 7 bases lay between the germline ends. CDR3 sequence (DNA): TGTGCCAGCAGCCTAACAGAAAACATTCAGTACTTC. This translates into CASSLTENIQYF.

J is TRBJ2-1 and V is TRBV13, with D possibly TRBD2 on 6 matching bases. The CDR3 length is 15 residues. Trimming cost V 5 bases and J 0 bases, with 11 bases left between them. Germline V gene data show CDR1 as PRHDT and CDR2 as FYEKMQ (reference sequence). CDR3 protein: CASSTTSSSYNEQFF. CDR3 nucleotides: TGTGCCAGCAGCACAACTAGCTCCTCCTACAATGAGCAGTTCTTC.

V usage is TRBV2 and J usage is TRBJ2-7; 11 positions match TRBD1. The J segment lost 6 bases and the V segment lost 9 bases, leaving 13 bases of the junction unmatched. The CDR3 runs 15 residues. The germline V gene has CDR1 SNHLY and CDR2 FYNNEI. This CDR3 reads CASRKSGTGGGEQYF. CDR3 DNA sequence: TGTGCCAGTCGTAAATCCGGGACAGGGGGAGGCGAGCAGTACTTC. Together with reference TRBV2 and TRBJ2-7, the CDR3 gives the full variable domain: EPEVTQTPSHQVTQMGQEVILRCVPISNHLYFYWYRQILGQKVEFLVSFYNNEISEKSEIFDDQFSVERPDGSNFTLKIRSTKLEDSAMYFCASRKSGTGGGEQYFGPGTRLTVT.

This chain links TRBV3-1 (or the pseudogene TRBV3-2) with TRBJ2-1, with D possibly being TRBD2 (6 bases). The CDR3 sequence is 16 residues long. Germline V gives CDR1 LGHDT, CDR2 YNNKEL (reference sequence). The V end lost 0 bases, the J end lost 3 bases, and 12 bases lay between the germline ends. The CDR3 DNA follows: TGTGCCAGCAGCCAAGAAGGGCAGGGAGGCTACAATGAGCAGTTCTTC. The encoded protein is CASSQEGQGGYNEQFF.

This clone appeared a single time. V and J are TRBV5-4 and TRBJ1-1; 7 nucleotides agree with TRBD1. From germline, CDR1 is SGHNT and CDR2 YYREEE (reference sequence). The CDR3 is 12 amino acids. With 7 bases clipped from V and 6 bases from J, the junction kept 6 bases outside the gene matches. This CDR3 reads CASQVGTAEAFF. The CDR3 DNA sequence: TGTGCCAGCCAAGTCGGGACAGCTGAAGCTTTCTTT.

This clone was found once. This sequence joins TRBV27 and TRBJ1-6; TRBD1 matches at 7 bases. The J segment lost 0 bases and the V segment lost 6 bases, leaving 8 bases of the junction unmatched. CDR1 is MNHEY, CDR2 SMNVEV, per germline (reference sequence). The CDR3 runs to 17 residues. Here the CDR3 DNA reads TGTGCCAGCAGGGCGACAGGGCAAAGCTCCTATAATTCACCCCTCCACTTT. Translating it yields CASRATGQSSYNSPLHF.

The chain uses TRBV9 and TRBJ2-3; D perhaps matches TRBD2 (6 bases). Trimming took 0 bases from V and 4 from J, leaving 18 bases between them. This CDR3 spans 17 amino acids. Germline CDR1 reads SGDLS; CDR2 reads YYNGEE. CDR3 nucleotide sequence: TGTGCCAGCAGCGTAGGCGTCGCGGGGACCTTCCCAGATACGCAGTATTTT. Protein product: CASSVGVAGTFPDTQYF.

The chain employs TRBV5-1 and TRBJ2-1; TRBD1 matches at 9 bases. V lost 2 bases to trimming and J lost 3 bases; unmatched junction nucleotides: 3. CDR1 and CDR2 (germline): SGHRS, YFSETQ. The CDR3 covers 15 residues. The CDR3 sequence: CASSFGQGNYNEQFF. CDR3 coding DNA: TGCGCCAGCAGCTTCGGACAGGGGAACTACAATGAGCAGTTCTTC.

The V and J genes are TRBV29-1 and TRBJ2-3; 11 positions agree with TRBD1. This CDR3 is built from 14 residues. Unmatched junction bases numbered 5, after V lost 6 bases and J lost 3 bases. Germline V gives CDR1 SQVTM, CDR2 ANQGSEA. The CDR3 reads CSVDGTGGTDTQYF. In DNA, the CDR3 is TGCAGCGTAGACGGGACAGGGGGGACAGATACGCAGTATTTT.

V and J are TRBV9 and TRBJ2-1; 8 bases agree with TRBD1. Germline-derived CDR1 and CDR2 are SGDLS and YYNGEE. J gave up 8 bases and V 4 bases, and 5 bases lay outside the gene matches. The length of the CDR3 is 13 residues. CDR3 region: CASSSRTGYEQFF. The CDR3 coding sequence is TGTGCCAGCAGCTCCCGGACAGGGTATGAGCAGTTCTTC.

This sequence joins TRBV29-1 and TRBJ2-5, with a possible D match to TRBD1 (6 bases). Germline V CDR1 and CDR2: SQVTM, ANQGSEA. The CDR3 covers 13 residues. The V end was cut by 4 bases, the J end by 7 bases, with 16 bases between. CDR3 in amino acids: CSVGFRGTMTQYF. In DNA, the CDR3 is TGCAGCGTTGGTTTCAGGGGTACAATGACCCAGTACTTC.

The chain combines TRBV29-1 with TRBJ1-2; 7 bases agree with TRBD1. The length of the CDR3 is 16 residues. With V trimmed by 4 bases and J by 4 bases, 15 bases remained unmatched. In germline, CDR1 is SQVTM, CDR2 ANQGSEA. In nucleotides, the CDR3 is TGCAGCGTTGTTGCACAGGGGCTCTCCGAGGGCTATGGCTACACCTTC. Encoded protein: CSVVAQGLSEGYGYTF.

This clone was observed a few times. The chain recombines TRBV6-4 with TRBJ1-6; TRBD1 agrees at 8 bases. There are 14 residues in the CDR3. Germline lookup yields CDR1 MRHNA and CDR2 SNTAGT. V dropped 3 bases and J dropped 5; count of bases not matched to a gene: 0. The CDR3 is CASSETGDNSPLHF. The CDR3, as DNA: TGTGCCAGCAGTGAGACAGGGGATAATTCACCCCTCCACTTT.

The chain is built from TRBV2 and TRBJ1-2, with 8 bases lining up with TRBD1. V shed 3 bases, J shed 4 bases, and the junction held 7 bases outside the gene matches. The CDR3 consists of 15 residues. Germline V CDR1 and CDR2: SNHLY, FYNNEI. The CDR3 DNA is TGTGCCAGCAGTGACGGGACAGGTAATATCTATGGCTACACCTTC. Translating gives CASSDGTGNIYGYTF.